This T cell receptor (beta chain) was profiled in a study of vaccination effects on CD4 cells after COVID-19. As for the study in general: There were a couple of convalescent patients who gave samples 16 days and one week before vaccination. Study-wide points: Late in the post-vaccination period, infection-induced and vaccine-induced clones underwent marked clonal contraction.

Only a few counts were recorded for this clone. No antigen is known for it. The repertoire was sequenced with immunoSEQ multiplex PCR; TCRdb's copy has only in-frame clones and lacks some. The sample contains more than 20,000 clones, 69% of which appear only once. The CDR3 has 16 residues. From germline, CDR1 is KGHSH and CDR2 LQKENI. The V end was cut by 2 bases, the J end by 6 bases, with 16 bases between. Sequencing followed a ViraFEST assay step that expanded antigen-specific CD4+ T cells with viral peptide pools. CD4+ T cells were isolated after 10 days of culture. According to PCR results, the person was infected with SARS-CoV-2 between March and December 2020. Each culture had half its medium swapped for IL-2 medium on days 3 and 7.

This sample comprised CD4+ T cells from PBMCs cultured with SARS-CoV-2 spike peptides, obtained before COVID-19 vaccination. The chain is built from TRBV18 and TRBJ2-2; possible D gene TRBD2, 5 bases. This TCR was recovered from a human donor who had a prior SARS-CoV-2 infection. The CDR3 DNA reads TGTGCCAGCTCACCAGCTAGCTATCGATCCGCCGGGGAGCTGTTTTTT. Its translation: CASSPASYRSAGELFF.